This T cell receptor beta chain was retrieved from a study of CD8 T cell repertoires and HIV-1 epitope variants. Turning to the study itself: Each of Twenty-five Gag and Nef epitope peptides stimulated a separate culture.

Notes on this clone: The target antigen is unknown.

The repertoire was sequenced with immunoSEQ multiplex PCR; TCRdb's copy has only in-frame clones and lacks some. In the table there are 4,000 to 5,500 clones, 65% to 70% of which are singletons. V dropped 4 bases and J dropped 14; count of bases not matched to a gene: 5. Germline-derived CDR1 and CDR2 are SGHAT and FQDESV (reference sequence). The CDR3 length is 12 residues. This chain connects TRBV11-1 to TRBJ2-6; 7 bases are shared with TRBD1. Sequenced: cultured CD8+ T cells derived from PBMCs. This TCR was sampled from a male donor with HIV. CDR3 loop: CASSYTGVLLTF. The CDR3 nucleotides are TGTGCCAGCAGCTACACAGGGGTCCTCCTGACTTTC.